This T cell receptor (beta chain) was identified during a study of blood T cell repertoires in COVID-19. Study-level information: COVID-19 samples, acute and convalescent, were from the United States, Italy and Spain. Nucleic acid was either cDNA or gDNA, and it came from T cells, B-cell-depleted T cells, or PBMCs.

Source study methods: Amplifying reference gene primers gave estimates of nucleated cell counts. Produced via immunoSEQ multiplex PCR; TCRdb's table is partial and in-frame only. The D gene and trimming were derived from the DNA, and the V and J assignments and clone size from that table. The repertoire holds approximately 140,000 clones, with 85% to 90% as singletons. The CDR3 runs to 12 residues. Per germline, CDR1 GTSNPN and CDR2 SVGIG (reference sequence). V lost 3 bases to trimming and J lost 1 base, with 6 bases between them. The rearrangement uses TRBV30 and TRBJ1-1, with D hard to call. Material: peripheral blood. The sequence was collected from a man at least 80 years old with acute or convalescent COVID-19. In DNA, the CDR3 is TGTGCCTGGAGGGTCGGGAACACTGAAGCTTTCTTT. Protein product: CAWRVGNTEAFF.